This T cell receptor (beta chain) was captured by sequencing in a study of cytomegalovirus exposure and HLA in healthy donors. Overall study context: Prior work identified about 120 million unique TCR beta sequences in some 200 million T cells.

The CDR3 totals 15 residues. Looked up from germline, CDR1 is MGHRA and CDR2 is YSYEKL. V was shortened by 4 bases and J by 4 bases, with 16 bases between the two germline ends. As concerns this clone: Its antigen is still unknown.

The PCR was carried out with 60 Vbeta primers and 13 Jbeta primers. Sequenced by immunoSEQ multiplex PCR; TCRdb stores in-frame clones only, minus some. The table records 160,000 or so clones, approximately 90% of them present only once. Whole-study findings and limits: Testing in vitro showed a few CMV-associated chains specific for CMV antigens. Some V segments (TRBV6-2 and TRBV6-3 among them) were excluded as indistinguishable. In a later analysis, at a false discovery rate of 0.05, about 15,000 TCR beta sequences were associated with HLA alleles.

The V gene is TRBV4-1, the J gene TRBJ1-2, with unresolved D. The TCR was taken from a woman aged 30 to 39 in good health and CMV-seronegative. The sequencing input was PBMCs. The CDR3 reads CASSPFRGSLYGYTF. CDR3 sequence (DNA): TGCGCCAGCAGCCCGTTCCGAGGTTCACTCTATGGCTACACCTTC.